These 25 T cell receptor beta chains came from one sample sequenced in a study of identical twins. TCRdb processed the 5' RACE reads anew with MiXCR; each CDR3 protein has one entry. The data contain around 220,000 distinct CDR3 sequences, about 10% of them singletons. The material sequenced was memory T cells sorted from blood. These receptors all come from a man in his forties or fifties in good health.

In its sample, this clonotype was seen many times. The V call is TRBV20-1, the J call TRBJ2-3; 7 bases fit TRBD2. The germline V gene encodes CDR1 DFQATT and CDR2 SNEGSKA (reference sequence). The CDR3 covers 15 residues. V lost 3 bases to trimming and J lost 4 bases; unmatched junction nucleotides: 10. The CDR3 DNA follows: TGCAGTGCTAGTGCCCGGGGGGTAGAGCCAGATACGCAGTATTTT. It encodes CSASARGVEPDTQYF.

V gene TRBV24-1 combines with J gene TRBJ2-7; D is undetermined. Germline CDR1 is KGHDR and CDR2 is SFDVKD. The CDR3 has 12 residues. V was trimmed by 5 bases and J by 4 bases, leaving 8 bases between them. CDR3 DNA: TGTGCCACCAGTGCGGCGGATTACGAGCAGTACTTC. This translates into CATSAADYEQYF.

This clonotype was counted at least ten times. The V call is TRBV27, the J call TRBJ2-2, with 9 bases identical to TRBD2. CDR1 is MNHEY, CDR2 SMNVEV, per germline (reference sequence). This CDR3 has 16 residues. Trimming removed 4 bases from V and 1 base from J; junction bases left unmatched: 4. The CDR3 region is CASSSSSGVNTGELFF. The CDR3 DNA sequence: TGTGCCAGCAGTTCATCTAGCGGGGTGAACACCGGGGAGCTGTTTTTT.

At least ten counts were recorded for this clonotype. The genes are TRBV21-1 and TRBJ2-7; TRBD2, the table's D call, lacks a check against the DNA. TRBV21-1 is reported as a pseudogene. This CDR3 spans 16 amino acids. The CDR3 DNA is TGTGCCAGCAGCAATACTTCGGAGGCTTCCTCTCACGAGCAGTACTTC. Translating it yields CASSNTSEASSHEQYF.

This clonotype was counted many times. J is TRBJ2-1 and V is TRBV7-8; TRBD2 matches 7 bases. This CDR3 contains 18 residues. V trimming: 5 bases; J trimming: 7 bases; junction bases outside the gene matches: 20. Per the germline V gene, CDR1 is SGHVS and CDR2 is FQNEAQ. This CDR3 is CASSTPWTSGVRVNEQFF. In nucleotides, the CDR3 is TGTGCCAGCAGCACACCCTGGACTAGTGGGGTTCGCGTAAATGAGCAGTTCTTC.

The chain's CDR3 is CASSLSQTSGRELFF. CDR3 nucleotides: TGTGCCAGCAGCTTAAGCCAAACTAGCGGGAGAGAGCTGTTTTTT. The chain has TRBV7-7 and TRBJ2-2; 11 nucleotides align to TRBD2. CDR1 is SSHAT, CDR2 FNYEAQ, per germline (reference sequence). This CDR3 spans 15 amino acids. The J segment lost 11 bases and the V segment lost 2 bases, leaving 7 bases of the junction unmatched.

The chain carries TRBV7-9 and TRBJ2-1; 10 positions match TRBD1. This CDR3 contains 15 residues. From germline, CDR1 is SEHNR and CDR2 FQNEAQ (reference sequence). V shed 5 bases, J shed 6 bases, and the junction held 7 bases outside the gene matches. The CDR3 sequence: CASSDRDRGSNEQFF. In nucleotides, the CDR3 is TGTGCCAGCAGCGACCGGGACAGGGGCTCCAATGAGCAGTTCTTC.

In its sample, this clonotype was seen once. The chain is built from TRBV20-1 and TRBJ2-3; D gene uncertain. The CDR3 loop spans 13 amino acids. V shed 0 bases and J shed 0 bases, with 4 bases lying between them. Germline V gene data show CDR1 as DFQATT and CDR2 as SNEGSKA (reference sequence). CDR3: CSARDDSTDTQYF. DNA for the CDR3: TGCAGTGCTAGAGATGACAGCACAGATACGCAGTATTTT.

The chain joins TRBV7-2 to TRBJ2-1, with a tentative D call TRBD2 (5 bases). The CDR3 is made up of 14 amino acids. Germline CDR1 and CDR2: SGHTA and FQGNSA. V was pared by 5 bases and J by 6 bases, with 14 bases between. CDR3 region: CASSLMGALNEQFF. DNA for the CDR3: TGTGCCAGCAGCCTAATGGGAGCCCTCAATGAGCAGTTCTTC. Complete variable domain (other parts from reference TRBV7-2 and TRBJ2-1): GAGVSQSPSNKVTEKGKDVELRCDPISGHTALYWYRQSLGQGLEFLIYFQGNSAPDKSGLPSDRFSAERTGGSVSTLTIQRTQQEDSAVYLCASSLMGALNEQFFGPGTRLTVL.

This clonotype showed up many times. The gene calls are TRBV29-1 and TRBJ2-2, with D tentatively TRBD1 (5 bases). CDR1 is SQVTM and CDR2 is ANQGSEA in the germline V gene. This CDR3 contains 15 residues. Trimming stripped 2 bases from V and 0 bases from J, with 10 bases between. Here the CDR3 DNA reads TGCAGCGTTGAAACAGGTGACACGAACACCGGGGAGCTGTTTTTT. Translation gives CSVETGDTNTGELFF.

This clonotype showed up just a few times. The rearrangement joins TRBV28 to TRBJ2-5; 7 nucleotides agree with TRBD1. The CDR3 contains 14 residues. Germline assignment: CDR1 MDHEN and CDR2 SYDVKM. The ends lost 5 bases at V and 2 bases at J; junction bases unmatched: 5. CDR3 nucleotides: TGTGCCAGCAGTCCCCCGGGACAGCAAGAGACCCAGTACTTC. Protein product: CASSPPGQQETQYF.

The chain has TRBV28 and TRBJ2-7; the match to TRBD1 covers 8 bases. The CDR3 is 15 amino acids. Germline values: CDR1 MDHEN, CDR2 SYDVKM. V shed 5 bases and J 5 bases; nucleotides not matched to a gene: 11. This CDR3 reads CASSPPTGQGHEQYF. CDR3 sequence (DNA): TGTGCCAGCAGTCCTCCAACTGGACAGGGACACGAGCAGTACTTC.

This clonotype was recorded at least ten times. The rearrangement uses TRBV20-1 and TRBJ2-1, with TRBD1 identical over 9 bases. This CDR3 has 13 residues. Germline CDR1 is DFQATT and CDR2 is SNEGSKA (reference sequence). J lost 7 bases, V lost 6 bases, and 7 bases had no gene match. The CDR3 sequence is CSAQRQGGNEQFF. CDR3 DNA: TGCAGTGCCCAAAGACAGGGGGGAAATGAGCAGTTCTTC.

This clonotype was observed many times. This chain connects TRBV20-1 to TRBJ2-7; D unclear. CDR3 size: 12 residues. Germline V gene sequence: CDR1 DFQATT, CDR2 SNEGSKA (reference sequence). V lost 4 bases and J 4 bases, leaving 11 bases between the germline ends. CDR3 coding DNA: TGCAGTGCTACGCAGGCTCAGTACGAGCAGTACTTC. It translates to CSATQAQYEQYF.

This clonotype was recorded a few times. The rearrangement joins TRBV6-2 or TRBV6-3 to TRBJ1-6; 9 positions agree with TRBD1. This CDR3 contains 17 residues. Germline CDR1 reads MNHEY; CDR2 reads SVGEGT. After removal of 5 bases from V and 0 bases from J, the junction contained 5 bases not matched to a gene. CDR3 coding DNA: TGTGCCAGCAGTCGTGACAGGGGGAGCTCCTATAATTCACCCCTCCACTTT. Its translation is CASSRDRGSSYNSPLHF.

This clonotype was observed many times. The chain links TRBV24-1 to TRBJ2-7, with a tentative D call TRBD1 (7 bases). The CDR3 sequence is 15 residues long. V lost 5 bases and J 3 bases, leaving 16 bases between the germline ends. Germline V gene data show CDR1 as KGHDR and CDR2 as SFDVKD. The CDR3 here is CATSAWTGGLYEQYF. The CDR3 DNA follows: TGTGCCACCAGTGCTTGGACAGGAGGGCTCTACGAGCAGTACTTC.

There are many counts of this clonotype. V usage is TRBV20-1 and J usage is TRBJ2-3; TRBD2 matches at 13 bases. Germline-derived CDR1 and CDR2 are DFQATT and SNEGSKA (reference sequence). The CDR3 sequence is 20 residues long. V dropped 2 bases and J dropped 4; count of bases not matched to a gene: 18. CDR3 DNA: TGCAGTGCTAGACACCAACTAGCGGGGGGGCGGTTAGAGGGGCCAGATACGCAGTATTTT. This translates into CSARHQLAGGRLEGPDTQYF.

In this sample, this clonotype turned up a few times. V gene TRBV9 combines with J gene TRBJ1-3; no definite D call. Trimming removed 2 bases from V and 3 bases from J, with 12 bases in between. The germline V gene encodes CDR1 SGDLS and CDR2 YYNGEE. The CDR3 consists of 15 residues. CDR3 bases: TGTGCCAGCAGCGTTGGCACAAGAGTTGGAAACACCATATATTTT. This gives the protein CASSVGTRVGNTIYF.

This clonotype was observed a few times. The CDR3 reads CASSTDGAGEQFF. The CDR3 region has the DNA TGTGCCAGCAGCACAGACGGGGCTGGTGAGCAGTTCTTC. The chain joins TRBV7-2 to TRBJ2-1; D is possibly TRBD1 or TRBD2 (5 bases each). Germline V gene lookup returns CDR1 SGHTA and CDR2 FQGNSA. The CDR3 is made up of 13 amino acids. The V end was cut by 5 bases, the J end by 9 bases, with 14 bases between.

Written as DNA, the CDR3 is TGCAGTGCTAGAGAAGTGGGGAGCTATAGCAATCAGCCCCAGCATTTT. Protein product: CSAREVGSYSNQPQHF. The chain uses TRBV20-1 and TRBJ1-5, with D uncertain. The ends were cut back, 0 bases at V and 0 bases at J, with 12 bases in the middle. Germline CDR1 DFQATT, CDR2 SNEGSKA (reference sequence). The CDR3 contains 16 residues.

This clonotype was counted at least ten times. This chain links TRBV10-1 with TRBJ2-3; D is perhaps TRBD2 (6 bases). Germline values: CDR1 WNHNN, CDR2 SYGVQD (reference sequence). V lost 4 bases and J 3 bases, leaving 11 bases between the germline ends. There are 14 residues in the CDR3. In DNA form, the CDR3 reads TGCGCCAGCAGTGTACTAGCTCCTACAGATACGCAGTATTTT. Translation gives CASSVLAPTDTQYF.

This clonotype was counted at least ten times. The gene calls are TRBV10-3 and TRBJ1-2, with TRBD1 as a possible D gene (5 bases). The CDR3 covers 12 residues. Per germline, CDR1 ENHRY and CDR2 SYGVKD. Trimming pared 2 bases from V and 4 bases from J, leaving 5 bases between. The CDR3 reads CAISEGGYGYTF. The CDR3 DNA reads TGTGCCATCAGTGAGGGGGGCTATGGCTACACCTTC.

This chain uses TRBV5-5 with TRBJ1-5; no clear D. The CDR3 is 13 amino acids. V was pared by 2 bases and J by 3 bases, with 6 bases between. Germline V gives CDR1 SGHKS, CDR2 YYEKEE (reference sequence). In DNA form, the CDR3 reads TGTGCCAGCAGCTTCGGCCACAATCAGCCCCAGCATTTT. It translates to CASSFGHNQPQHF. The full variable domain, rest sourced from reference TRBV5-5 and TRBJ1-5, is DAGVTQSPTHLIKTRGQQVTLRCSPISGHKSVSWYQQVLGQGPQFIFQYYEKEERGRGNFPDRFSARQFPNYSSELNVNALLLGDSALYLCASSFGHNQPQHFGDGTRLSIL.

The V gene is TRBV6-1, the J gene TRBJ2-7; 7 nucleotides match TRBD1. The V gene end was trimmed by 7 bases and the J gene end by 3 bases; junction bases not matched to a gene: 12. The CDR3 spans 15 residues. Germline-derived CDR1 and CDR2 are MNHNS and SASEGT. CDR3 coding DNA: TGTGCCAGCAAACCGGGTGGGACAGCCTACTACGAGCAGTACTTC. Translated, it gives CASKPGGTAYYEQYF.

This clonotype has ten or more counts. V usage is TRBV5-5 and J usage is TRBJ1-2; 8 bases match TRBD1. The junction had 4 bases not matched to a gene; V was cut back by 4 bases and J by 2 bases. The CDR3 is 14 amino acids. Looked up from germline, CDR1 is SGHKS and CDR2 is YYEKEE (reference sequence). For the CDR3, the DNA is TGTGCCAGCAGCCCCGGGACAGGCAACTATGGCTACACCTTC. Translation gives CASSPGTGNYGYTF. Full variable domain (outside the CDR3, taken from reference TRBV5-5 and TRBJ1-2): DAGVTQSPTHLIKTRGQQVTLRCSPISGHKSVSWYQQVLGQGPQFIFQYYEKEERGRGNFPDRFSARQFPNYSSELNVNALLLGDSALYLCASSPGTGNYGYTFGSGTRLTVV.